This T cell receptor beta chain derives from a study of blood T cell repertoires in COVID-19. Whole-study context: Sites across the United States, Italy and Spain contributed samples from acute and convalescent COVID-19. The analysed material was cDNA or gDNA that came from T cells, B-cell-depleted T cells, or PBMCs.

This clone was detected only a few times. Per the authors' pipeline: Amplified reference gene primers provided the basis for estimating nucleated cell counts. The data were produced by immunoSEQ multiplex PCR, yet TCRdb's version contains in-frame clones alone and is incomplete. The V and J calls and clone size were taken over from that table, and D and trimming were inferred from the DNA. In the table there are about 58,000 clones, almost 90% of which are singletons. The TCR sequence derives from a woman in her 50s with active or convalescent COVID-19. Sequenced material: peripheral blood.

Here the CDR3 DNA reads TGTGCCAGCCGGAAGCGGGAGGGCCGCCACGAGCAGTACTTC. Its protein product is CASRKREGRHEQYF. J is TRBJ2-7 and V is TRBV3-1 (or the pseudogene TRBV3-2); 10 bases agree with TRBD2. CDR1 and CDR2 (germline): LGHDT, YNNKEL (reference sequence). After removal of 8 bases from V and 5 bases from J, the junction contained 9 bases not matched to a gene. The CDR3 length is 14 residues.